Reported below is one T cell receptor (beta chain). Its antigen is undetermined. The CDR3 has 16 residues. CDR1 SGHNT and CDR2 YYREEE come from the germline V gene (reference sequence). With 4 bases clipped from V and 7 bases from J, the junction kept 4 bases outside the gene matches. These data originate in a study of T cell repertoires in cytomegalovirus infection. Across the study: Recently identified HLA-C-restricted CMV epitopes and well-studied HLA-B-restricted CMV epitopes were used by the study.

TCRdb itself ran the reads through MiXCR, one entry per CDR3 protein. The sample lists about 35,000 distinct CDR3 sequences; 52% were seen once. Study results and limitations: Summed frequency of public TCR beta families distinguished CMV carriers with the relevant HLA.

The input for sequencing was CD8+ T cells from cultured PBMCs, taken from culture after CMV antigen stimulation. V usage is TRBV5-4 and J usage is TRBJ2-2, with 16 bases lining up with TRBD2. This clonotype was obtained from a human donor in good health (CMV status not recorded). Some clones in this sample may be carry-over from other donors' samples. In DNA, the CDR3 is TGTGCCAGCAGCGCCGGGACTAGCGGGAGGGGCGGGGAGCTGTTTTTT. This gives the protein CASSAGTSGRGGELFF. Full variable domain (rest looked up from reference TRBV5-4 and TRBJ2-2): ETGVTQSPTHLIKTRGQQVTLRCSSQSGHNTVSWYQQALGQGPQFIFQYYREEENGRGNFPPRFSGLQFPNYSSELNVNALELDDSALYLCASSAGTSGRGGELFFGEGSRLTVL.